This T cell receptor beta chain came from a study of T cell changes during pregnancy in multiple sclerosis. Germline trimming cut 3 bases from V and 4 bases from J; bases unmatched to any gene: 10. The CDR3 runs 16 residues. Germline assignment: CDR1 SGHRS and CDR2 YFSETQ. Profiled with immunoSEQ multiplex PCR; TCRdb holds only in-frame clones, not every one. The data hold 50,000 to 65,000 clones, with roughly 92% observed a single time. The chain combines TRBV5-1 with TRBJ1-1; TRBD1 matches 9 bases. The sequence came from a female donor with multiple sclerosis, enrolled in a pregnancy study. Sequencing used CD8+ T cells from peripheral blood mononuclear cells, obtained in the second trimester of pregnancy. CDR3 amino acids: CASSSGTGSGGTEAFF. The CDR3 DNA follows: TGCGCCAGCAGCTCCGGGACAGGGAGCGGGGGCACTGAAGCTTTCTTT.